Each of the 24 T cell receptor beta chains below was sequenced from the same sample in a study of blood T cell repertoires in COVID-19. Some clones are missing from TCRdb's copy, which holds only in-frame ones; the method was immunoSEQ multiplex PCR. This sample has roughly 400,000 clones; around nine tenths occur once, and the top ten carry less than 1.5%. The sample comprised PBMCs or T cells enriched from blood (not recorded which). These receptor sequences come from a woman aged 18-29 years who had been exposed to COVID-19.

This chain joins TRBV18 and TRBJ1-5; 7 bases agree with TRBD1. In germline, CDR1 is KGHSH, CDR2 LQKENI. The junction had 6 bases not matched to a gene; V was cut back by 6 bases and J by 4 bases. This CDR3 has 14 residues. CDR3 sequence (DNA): TGTGCCAGCTCCCAGGTCAGGGGGAATCAGCCCCAGCATTTT. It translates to CASSQVRGNQPQHF.

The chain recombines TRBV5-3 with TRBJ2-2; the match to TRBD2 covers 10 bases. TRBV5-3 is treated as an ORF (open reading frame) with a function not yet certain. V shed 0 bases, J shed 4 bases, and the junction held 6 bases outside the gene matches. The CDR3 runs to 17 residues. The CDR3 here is CARSLALAGAPTGELFF. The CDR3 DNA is TGTGCCAGAAGCTTGGCCCTAGCGGGAGCCCCCACCGGGGAGCTGTTTTTT.

CDR3 DNA sequence: TGTGCCAGCACCGCACGGGGACTTAGCACAGATACGCAGTATTTT. Translating gives CASTARGLSTDTQYF. This rearrangement joins TRBV7-8 to TRBJ2-3; perhaps TRBD2 as D (6 bases). V was shortened by 7 bases and J by 0 bases, with 14 bases between the two germline ends. This CDR3 is built from 15 residues. Germline V gene sequence: CDR1 SGHVS, CDR2 FQNEAQ. Together with reference TRBV7-8 and TRBJ2-3, the CDR3 gives the full variable domain: GAGVSQSPRYKVAKRGQDVALRCDPISGHVSLFWYQQALGQGPEFLTYFQNEAQLDKSGLPSDRFFAERPEGSVSTLKIQRTQQEDSAVYLCASTARGLSTDTQYFGPGTRLTVL.

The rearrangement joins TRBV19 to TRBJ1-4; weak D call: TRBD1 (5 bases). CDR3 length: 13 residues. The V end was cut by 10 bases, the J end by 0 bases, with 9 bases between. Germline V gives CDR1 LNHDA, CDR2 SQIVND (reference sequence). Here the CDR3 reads CATRDATNEKLFF. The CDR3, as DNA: TGTGCCACCAGGGATGCAACTAATGAAAAACTGTTTTTT.

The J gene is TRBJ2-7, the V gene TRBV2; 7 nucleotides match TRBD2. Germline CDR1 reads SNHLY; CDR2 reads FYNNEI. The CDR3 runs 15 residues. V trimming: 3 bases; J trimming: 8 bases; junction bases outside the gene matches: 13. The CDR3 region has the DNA TGTGCCAGCAGTGATAGGCGGCGGGAGAGTCGGAAGCAGTACTTC. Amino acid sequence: CASSDRRRESRKQYF.

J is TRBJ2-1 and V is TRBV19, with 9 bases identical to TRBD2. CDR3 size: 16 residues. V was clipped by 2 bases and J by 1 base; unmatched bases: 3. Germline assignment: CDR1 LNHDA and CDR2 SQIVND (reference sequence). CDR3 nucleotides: TGTGCCAGTAGTATATGGACTAGCGTTTCCTACAATGAGCAGTTCTTC. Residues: CASSIWTSVSYNEQFF.

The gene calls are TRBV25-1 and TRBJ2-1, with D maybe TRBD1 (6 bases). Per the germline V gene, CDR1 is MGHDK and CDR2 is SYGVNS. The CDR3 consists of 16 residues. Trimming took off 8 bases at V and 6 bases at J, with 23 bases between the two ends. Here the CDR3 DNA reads TGTGCCAGCGGCCACTTAACAGGGTTAGGGGGCAATGAGCAGTTCTTC. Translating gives CASGHLTGLGGNEQFF.

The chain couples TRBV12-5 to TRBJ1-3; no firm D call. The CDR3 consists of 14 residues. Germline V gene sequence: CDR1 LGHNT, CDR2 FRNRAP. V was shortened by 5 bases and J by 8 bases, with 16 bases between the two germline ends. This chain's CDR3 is CASGAGTPRDTIYF. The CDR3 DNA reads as TGTGCTAGTGGTGCGGGAACGCCTCGAGACACCATATATTTT.

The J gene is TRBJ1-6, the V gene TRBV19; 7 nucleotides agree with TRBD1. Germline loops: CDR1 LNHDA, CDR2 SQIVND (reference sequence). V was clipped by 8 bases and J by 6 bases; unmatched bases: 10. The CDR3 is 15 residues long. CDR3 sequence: CASGAGTEINSPLHF. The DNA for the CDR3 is TGTGCCAGTGGCGCCGGGACAGAGATTAATTCACCCCTCCACTTT.

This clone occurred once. CDR3 bases: TGTGCCAGCAGCCTACTCGGGGTGGTCTATGGCTACACCTTC. This sequence encodes CASSLLGVVYGYTF. The chain combines TRBV7-9 with TRBJ1-2, with no clear D. The CDR3 consists of 14 residues. With 5 bases removed from V and 4 bases from J, the gap between germline ends came to 14 bases. The V gene's germline CDR1 is SEHNR and CDR2 FQNEAQ (reference sequence). Filled out from reference TRBV7-9 and TRBJ1-2, the complete variable domain reads DTGVSQNPRHKITKRGQNVTFRCDPISEHNRLYWYRQTLGQGPEFLTYFQNEAQLEKSRLLSDRFSAERPKGSFSTLEIQRTEQGDSAMYLCASSLLGVVYGYTFGSGTRLTVV.

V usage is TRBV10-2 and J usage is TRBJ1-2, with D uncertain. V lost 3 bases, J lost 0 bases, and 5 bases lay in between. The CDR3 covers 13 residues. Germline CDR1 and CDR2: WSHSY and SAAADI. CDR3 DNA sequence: TGCGCCAGCAGTGATTTAACTAACTATGGCTACACCTTC. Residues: CASSDLTNYGYTF.

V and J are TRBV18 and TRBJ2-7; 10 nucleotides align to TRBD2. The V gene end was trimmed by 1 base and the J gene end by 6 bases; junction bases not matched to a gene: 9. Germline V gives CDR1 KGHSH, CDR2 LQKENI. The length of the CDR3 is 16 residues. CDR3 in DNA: TGTGCCAGCTCACCACAAAAAGCGGGAGGGCCATCCGAGCAGTACTTC. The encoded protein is CASSPQKAGGPSEQYF.

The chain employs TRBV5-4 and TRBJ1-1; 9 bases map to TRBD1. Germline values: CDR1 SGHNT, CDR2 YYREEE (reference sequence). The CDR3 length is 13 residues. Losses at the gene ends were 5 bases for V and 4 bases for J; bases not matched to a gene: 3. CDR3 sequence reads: CASRGQGSTEAFF. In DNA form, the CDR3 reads TGTGCCAGCAGGGGACAGGGAAGCACTGAAGCTTTCTTT.

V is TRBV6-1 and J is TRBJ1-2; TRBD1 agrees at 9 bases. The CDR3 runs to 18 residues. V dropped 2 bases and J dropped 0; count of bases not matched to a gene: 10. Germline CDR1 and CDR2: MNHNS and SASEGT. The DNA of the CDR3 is TGTGCCAGCAGTGAACCAAACAGGGGGCTTTCCCCTAACTATGGCTACACCTTC. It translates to CASSEPNRGLSPNYGYTF.

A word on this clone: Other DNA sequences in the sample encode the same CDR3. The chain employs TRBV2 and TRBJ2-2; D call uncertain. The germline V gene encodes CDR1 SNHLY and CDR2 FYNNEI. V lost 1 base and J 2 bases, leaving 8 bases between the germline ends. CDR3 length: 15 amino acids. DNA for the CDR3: TGTGCCAGCAGTGAAGAACGGGTTAACACCGGGGAGCTGTTTTTT. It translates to CASSEERVNTGELFF.

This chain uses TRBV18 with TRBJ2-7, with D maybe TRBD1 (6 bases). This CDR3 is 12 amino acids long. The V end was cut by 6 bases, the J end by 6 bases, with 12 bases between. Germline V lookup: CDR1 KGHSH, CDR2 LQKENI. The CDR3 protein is CASSRQAVEQYF. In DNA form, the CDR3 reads TGTGCCAGCTCCCGACAGGCTGTCGAGCAGTACTTC.

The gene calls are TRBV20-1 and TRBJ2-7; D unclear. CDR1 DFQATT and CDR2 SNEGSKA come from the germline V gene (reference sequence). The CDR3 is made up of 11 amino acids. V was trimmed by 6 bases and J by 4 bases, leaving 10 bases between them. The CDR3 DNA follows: TGCAGTGCCGCGCCCGCGTACGAGCAGTACTTC. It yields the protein CSAAPAYEQYF.

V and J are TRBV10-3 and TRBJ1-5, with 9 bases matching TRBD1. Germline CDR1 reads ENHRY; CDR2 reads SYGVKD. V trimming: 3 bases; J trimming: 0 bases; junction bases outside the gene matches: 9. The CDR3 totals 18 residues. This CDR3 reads CAISDGTGRASSNQPQHF. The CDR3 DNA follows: TGTGCCATCAGTGATGGGACAGGGAGGGCAAGTAGCAATCAGCCCCAGCATTTT.

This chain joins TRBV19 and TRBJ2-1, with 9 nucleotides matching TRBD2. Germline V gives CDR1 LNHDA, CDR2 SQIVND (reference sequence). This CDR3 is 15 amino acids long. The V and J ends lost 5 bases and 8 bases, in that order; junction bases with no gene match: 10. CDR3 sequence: CASSSRGGRAYEQFF. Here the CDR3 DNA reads TGTGCCAGTAGTTCCCGGGGCGGGAGGGCCTATGAGCAGTTCTTC.

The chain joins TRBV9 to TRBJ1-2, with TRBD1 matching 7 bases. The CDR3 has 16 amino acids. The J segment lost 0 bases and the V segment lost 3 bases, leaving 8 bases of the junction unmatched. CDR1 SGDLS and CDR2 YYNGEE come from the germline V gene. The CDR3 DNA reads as TGTGCCAGCAGCGGAATTACAGGGGCCGCTAACTATGGCTACACCTTC. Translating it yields CASSGITGAANYGYTF.

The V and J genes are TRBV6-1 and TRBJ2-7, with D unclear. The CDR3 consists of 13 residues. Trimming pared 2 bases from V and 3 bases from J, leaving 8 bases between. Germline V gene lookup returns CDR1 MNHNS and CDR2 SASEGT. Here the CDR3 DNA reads TGTGCCAGCAGTGAACCCCCCCTCTACGAGCAGTACTTC. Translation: CASSEPPLYEQYF.

The CDR3 region has the DNA TGCGCCAGCAGCCAAGGGCAAGGAGGTACCGGTCTATACAATGAGCAGTTCTTC. Protein sequence: CASSQGQGGTGLYNEQFF. This rearrangement joins TRBV4-3 to TRBJ2-1; a possible D gene is TRBD2 (5 bases). V lost 1 base and J lost 4, with 20 bases in between. Germline V gives CDR1 LGHNA, CDR2 YSLEER. This CDR3 spans 18 amino acids.

The CDR3 loop reads CASSISSSNEQFF. The DNA for the CDR3 is TGTGCCAGTAGTATCTCGTCTAGCAATGAGCAGTTCTTC. This chain uses TRBV19 with TRBJ2-1, with unresolved D. With 3 bases removed from V and 6 bases from J, the gap between germline ends came to 9 bases. Germline-derived CDR1 and CDR2 are LNHDA and SQIVND (reference sequence). The CDR3 runs to 13 residues.

The CDR3 DNA reads TGTGCCACCAGTGATGGAACGCTAGATCAGCCCCAGCATTTT. It encodes CATSDGTLDQPQHF. This chain connects TRBV24-1 to TRBJ1-5; D gene ambiguous. The CDR3 length is 14 residues. Germline V CDR1 and CDR2: KGHDR, SFDVKD. Trimming cost V 3 bases and J 5 bases, with 10 bases left between them.